This T cell receptor (beta chain) was recorded in a study of blood T cells in healthy people across ages (dated by TCRdb to about 2015). Study-level background: Template switching captured roughly one uniquely barcoded TCR beta cDNA molecule per two T cells in model experiments. Four age groups were formed from the donors: young (average approximately 15 years), middle-aged (around 37), aged (over 55) and long-lived (less than 85). Age-related changes in TCR beta repertoire diversity were measured in the study by deep sequencing normalized with unique cDNA molecular identifiers. To avoid experimental bias, donors of different ages were spread randomly across the sequencing lanes. The study analyzed two additional independent replicas of 1 million unique cDNA reads from the same blood draw for two donors, one aged 18 to 29 and one aged 80 or older. Here is what the overall study found, with its caveats: Observed TCR beta diversity per million T cells fell roughly linearly with age, and a significant reduction was already apparent by age roughly 40. Bulk unsorted PBMC profiling prevented conclusive comparison of naive and antigen-experienced compartments. Because donor CMV infection status was unknown, age-related changes in expanded clonotypes were potentially confounded. There was a strong correlation between observed TCR beta diversity and the percentage of naive T cells measured by flow cytometry. Total diversity estimates from one million sequenced T cells were considered lower bounds and underestimates. The long-lived group showed more naive CD4+ T cells, fewer expanded clones and increased TCR diversity than the aged group, suggesting age selection.

Of note for this clonotype: This clone's antigen is unknown. Base qualities are not at hand, and no much larger clone is one base apart.

The library was generated by 5' RACE. Sequencing was carried out with an Illumina HiSeq 2500. The second PCR ran for about 6 to 11 cycles and used a J-beta primer mix along with a sample-barcoded 5' primer. A unique molecular identifier was introduced onto each TCR beta cDNA molecule by a template-switch 5' adaptor carrying 12 random nucleotides. Each sample yielded at least 2.5 million CDR3-containing paired-end reads. All of the RNA was converted into first-strand cDNA using the Mint cDNA synthesis kit, with a TRBC-specific oligonucleotide serving as the primer. All cDNA was treated with uracil-DNA glycosylase and then went through a first 18-cycle PCR with the universal primers M1SS and BC2_uni_R. As for how the authors treated the data: Normalization of each sample was performed by random selection of 1 million high-quality reads, each carrying a distinct molecular identifier. Instead of being binned into consensus sequences, reads that shared molecular identifiers were thrown out. MiTCR, set to a Q25 quality threshold and the strictest error-elimination algorithm, was used for CDR3 identification, clonotype clustering and error correction. A nonparametric unseen species model with Euler transformation was used to estimate lower-bound total TCR beta diversity. TCRdb passed the public sequencing reads through fastp at Q25 and MiXCR, retaining productive beta sequences. Every entry covers one CDR3 protein and lists the most common genes and DNA from its rows. The V and J calls and clone size are TCRdb's, not the authors'. For this sample there are about 1.1 million distinct CDR3 sequences; 35% to 40% appear just once. The leading ten clones occupy around 14% of the sample.

Systemically healthy Caucasian individuals from Russia, approximately 39 in total and aged about 6 to 95 years, were included as donors. Each donor gave ten milliliters of peripheral blood, collected into EDTA-treated Vacutainer tubes. PBMCs were isolated by Ficoll-Paque density-gradient centrifugation, with at least 6 million obtained per sample. Total RNA, at least 5 micrograms per sample, was extracted from PBMCs with Trizol reagent. Naive CD45RAhigh/CD27high T cell percentages were measured by flow cytometry on a PBMC aliquot from every donor. From the cysteine up to the phenylalanine, the CDR3 has a length of 14 residues. Kept here is only the CDR3 DNA, which spans 42 bases and is read in frame from base 1. V loses 3 bases at its end and J loses 6 bases; junction bases beyond the gene matches: 5. As encoded in the germline V gene, CDR1 is MGHRA while CDR2 is YSYEKL.

This receptor was taken from a man aged 18 to 30 in good health. The V gene is TRBV4-1 and the J gene is TRBJ2-1; 7 middle bases align to TRBD2. Specimen: blood. The CDR3 region: CASSHLSGANEQFF. The nucleotides read TGCGCCAGCAGCCATTTAAGCGGGGCCAATGAGCAGTTCTTC.